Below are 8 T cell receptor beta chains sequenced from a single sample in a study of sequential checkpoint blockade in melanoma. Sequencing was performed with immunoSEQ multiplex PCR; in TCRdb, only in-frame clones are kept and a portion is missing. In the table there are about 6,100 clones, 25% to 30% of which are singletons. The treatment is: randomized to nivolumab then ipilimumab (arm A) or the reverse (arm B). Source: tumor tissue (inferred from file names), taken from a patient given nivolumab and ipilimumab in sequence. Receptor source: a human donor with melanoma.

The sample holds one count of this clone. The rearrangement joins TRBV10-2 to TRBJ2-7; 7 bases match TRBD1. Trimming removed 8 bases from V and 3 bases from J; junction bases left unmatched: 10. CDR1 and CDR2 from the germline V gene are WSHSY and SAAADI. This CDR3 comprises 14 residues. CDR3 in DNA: TGCGCCAGCTCCCGACAGGGCGGATTCTACGAGCAGTACTTC. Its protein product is CASSRQGGFYEQYF.

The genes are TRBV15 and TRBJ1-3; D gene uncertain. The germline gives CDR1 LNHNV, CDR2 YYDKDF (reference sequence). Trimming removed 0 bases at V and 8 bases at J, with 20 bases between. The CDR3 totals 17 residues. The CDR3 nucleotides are TGTGCCACCAGCAGAGATAATCAGGCGGCGGGGTCGGACACCATATATTTT. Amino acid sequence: CATSRDNQAAGSDTIYF.

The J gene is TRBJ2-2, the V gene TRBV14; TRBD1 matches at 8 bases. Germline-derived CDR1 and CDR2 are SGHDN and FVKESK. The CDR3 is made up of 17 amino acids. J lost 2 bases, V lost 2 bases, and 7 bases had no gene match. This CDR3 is CASSQHQGAANTGELFF. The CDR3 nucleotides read TGTGCCAGCAGCCAACATCAGGGGGCCGCAAACACCGGGGAGCTGTTTTTT.

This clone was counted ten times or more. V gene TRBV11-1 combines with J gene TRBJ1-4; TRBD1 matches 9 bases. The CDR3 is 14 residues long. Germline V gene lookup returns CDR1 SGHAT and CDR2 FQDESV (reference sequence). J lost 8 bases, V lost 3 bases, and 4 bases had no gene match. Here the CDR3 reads CASSLHGQGEKLFF. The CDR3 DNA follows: TGTGCCAGCAGCTTGCATGGACAGGGGGAAAAACTGTTTTTT.

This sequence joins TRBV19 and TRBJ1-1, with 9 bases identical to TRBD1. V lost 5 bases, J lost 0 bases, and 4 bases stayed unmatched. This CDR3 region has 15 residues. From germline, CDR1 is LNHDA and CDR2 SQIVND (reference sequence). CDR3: CASSAGQGMNTEAFF. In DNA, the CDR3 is TGTGCCAGTAGTGCCGGACAGGGGATGAACACTGAAGCTTTCTTT.

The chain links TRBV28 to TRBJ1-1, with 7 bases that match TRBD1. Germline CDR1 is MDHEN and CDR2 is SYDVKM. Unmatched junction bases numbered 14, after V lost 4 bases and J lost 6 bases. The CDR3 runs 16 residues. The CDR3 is CASSYTEKTGKPEAFF. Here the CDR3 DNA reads TGTGCCAGCAGTTACACCGAGAAGACAGGGAAGCCTGAAGCTTTCTTT.

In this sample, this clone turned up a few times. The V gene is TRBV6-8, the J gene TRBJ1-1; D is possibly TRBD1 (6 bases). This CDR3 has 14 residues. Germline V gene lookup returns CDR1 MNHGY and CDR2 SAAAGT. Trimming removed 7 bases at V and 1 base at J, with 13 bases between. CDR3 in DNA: TGTGCCAGCAACGGACAGATCTCGAACACTGAAGCTTTCTTT. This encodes CASNGQISNTEAFF.

CDR3: CASSPGQGDGYTF. The DNA of the CDR3 is TGTGCCAGCTCACCGGGTCAGGGGGATGGCTACACCTTC. This sequence joins TRBV18 and TRBJ1-2; 7 bases are shared with TRBD1. J gave up 6 bases and V 3 bases, and 4 bases lay outside the gene matches. The germline V gene has CDR1 KGHSH and CDR2 LQKENI. CDR3 length: 13 amino acids.